The TCR beta chain described here comes from a study of blood T cells in healthy people across ages. Alongside a J-beta primer mix, a sample-barcoded 5' primer served in a second PCR lasting about 7 to 11 cycles. TCRdb reprocessed the 5' RACE reads via MiXCR and lists one record per CDR3 protein. Seen here are around 1.7 million distinct CDR3 sequences, roughly 27% observed once, and the top ten hold 6.5% to 8.5%. Points on this clonotype: Since a much larger clone is just one base distant, this may be a read error.

Germline lookup yields CDR1 SQVTM and CDR2 ANQGSEA. The CDR3 consists of 13 residues. Losses at the gene ends were 2 bases for V and 9 bases for J; bases not matched to a gene: 10. Sequenced sample: blood. The V gene is TRBV29-1, the J gene TRBJ2-7; 7 positions match TRBD1. The receptor comes from a woman aged 25 to 39 in good health. The DNA for the CDR3 is TGCAGCGTTGAATGGACAGGTGGCAGCGGGCAGTACTTC. Its translation: CSVEWTGGSGQYF.